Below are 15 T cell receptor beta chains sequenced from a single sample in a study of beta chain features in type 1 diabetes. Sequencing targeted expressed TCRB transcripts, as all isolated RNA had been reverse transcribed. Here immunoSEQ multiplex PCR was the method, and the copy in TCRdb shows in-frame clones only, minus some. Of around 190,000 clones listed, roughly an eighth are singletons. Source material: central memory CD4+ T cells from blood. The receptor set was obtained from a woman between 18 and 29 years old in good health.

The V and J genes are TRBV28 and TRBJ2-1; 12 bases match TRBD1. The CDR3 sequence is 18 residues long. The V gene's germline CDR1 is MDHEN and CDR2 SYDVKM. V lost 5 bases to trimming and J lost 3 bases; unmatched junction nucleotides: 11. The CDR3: CASSPGTGGLLLYNEQFF. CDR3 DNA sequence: TGTGCCAGCAGTCCCGGGACAGGGGGCCTGCTTCTCTACAATGAGCAGTTCTTC.

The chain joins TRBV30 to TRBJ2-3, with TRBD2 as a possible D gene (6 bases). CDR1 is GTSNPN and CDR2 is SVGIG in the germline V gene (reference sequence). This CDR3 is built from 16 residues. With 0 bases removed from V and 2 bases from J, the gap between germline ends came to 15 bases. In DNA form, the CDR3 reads TGTGCCTGGAGTGTATGGATGGCGGGATACACAGATACGCAGTATTTT. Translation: CAWSVWMAGYTDTQYF. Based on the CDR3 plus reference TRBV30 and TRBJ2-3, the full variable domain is SQTIHQWPATLVQPVGSPLSLECTVEGTSNPNLYWYRQAAGRGLQLLFYSVGIGQISSEVPQNLSASRPQDRQFILSSKKLLLSDSGFYLCAWSVWMAGYTDTQYFGPGTRLTVL.

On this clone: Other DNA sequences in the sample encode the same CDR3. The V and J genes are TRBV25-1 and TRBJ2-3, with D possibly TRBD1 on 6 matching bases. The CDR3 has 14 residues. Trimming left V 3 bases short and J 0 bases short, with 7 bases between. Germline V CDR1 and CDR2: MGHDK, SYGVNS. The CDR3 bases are TGTGCCAGCAGTGACAGGGGTAGCACAGATACGCAGTATTTT. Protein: CASSDRGSTDTQYF.

For the CDR3, the DNA is TGTGCCAGCAGCCAAGAGCAGATTACCACAGATACGCAGTATTTT. This encodes CASSQEQITTDTQYF. This chain joins TRBV14 and TRBJ2-3; D unclear. CDR3 length equals 15 residues. CDR1 and CDR2 (germline): SGHDN, FVKESK. Trimming left V 0 bases short and J 2 bases short, with 9 bases between.

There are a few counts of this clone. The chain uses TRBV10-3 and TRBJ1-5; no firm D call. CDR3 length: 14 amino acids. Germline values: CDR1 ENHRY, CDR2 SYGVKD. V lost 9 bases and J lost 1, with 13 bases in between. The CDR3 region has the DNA TGTGCCATATCAGCCGGCGGGAGCAATCAGCCCCAGCATTTT. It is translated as CAISAGGSNQPQHF.

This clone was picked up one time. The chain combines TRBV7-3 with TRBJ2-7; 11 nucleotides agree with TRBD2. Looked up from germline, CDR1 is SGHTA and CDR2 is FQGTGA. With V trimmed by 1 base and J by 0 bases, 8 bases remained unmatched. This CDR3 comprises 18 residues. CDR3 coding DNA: TGTGCCAGCAGCTTAAGGGTTAGCGGGAGGGTTAGCTCCTACGAGCAGTACTTC. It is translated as CASSLRVSGRVSSYEQYF. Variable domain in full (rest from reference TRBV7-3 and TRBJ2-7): GAGVSQTPSNKVTEKGKYVELRCDPISGHTALYWYRQSLGQGPEFLIYFQGTGAADDSGLPNDRFFAVRPEGSVSTLKIQRTERGDSAVYLCASSLRVSGRVSSYEQYFGPGTRLTVT.

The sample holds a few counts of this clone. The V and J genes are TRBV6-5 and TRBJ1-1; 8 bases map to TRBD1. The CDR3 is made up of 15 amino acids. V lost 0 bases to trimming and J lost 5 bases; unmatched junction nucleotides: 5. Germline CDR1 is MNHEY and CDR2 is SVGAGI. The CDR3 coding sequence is TGTGCCAGCAGTTACTCAGGGCAGGGGGCTACTGAAGCTTTCTTT. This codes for CASSYSGQGATEAFF.

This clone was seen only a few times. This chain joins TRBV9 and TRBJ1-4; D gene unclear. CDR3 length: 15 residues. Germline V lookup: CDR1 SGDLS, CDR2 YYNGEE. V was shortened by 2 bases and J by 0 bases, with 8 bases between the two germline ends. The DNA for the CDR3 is TGTGCCAGCAGCGTTTCCGTTGCAACTAATGAAAAACTGTTTTTT. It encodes CASSVSVATNEKLFF.

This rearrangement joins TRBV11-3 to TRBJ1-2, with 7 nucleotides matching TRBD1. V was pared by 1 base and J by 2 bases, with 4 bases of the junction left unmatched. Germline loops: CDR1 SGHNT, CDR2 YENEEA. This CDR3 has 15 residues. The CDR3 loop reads CASSLAGTANYGYTF. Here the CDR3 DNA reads TGTGCCAGCAGCTTAGCTGGGACAGCCAACTATGGCTACACCTTC.

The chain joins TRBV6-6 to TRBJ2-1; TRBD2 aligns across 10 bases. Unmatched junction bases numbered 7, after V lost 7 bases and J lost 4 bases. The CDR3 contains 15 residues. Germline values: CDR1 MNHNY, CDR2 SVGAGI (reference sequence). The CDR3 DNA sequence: TGTGCCAGCATCCCCGGGACTAGCGAATACAATGAGCAGTTCTTC. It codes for CASIPGTSEYNEQFF.

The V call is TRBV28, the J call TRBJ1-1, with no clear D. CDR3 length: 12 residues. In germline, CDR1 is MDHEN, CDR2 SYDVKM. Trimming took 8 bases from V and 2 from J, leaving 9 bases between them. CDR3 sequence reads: CASSLRNTEAFF. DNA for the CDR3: TGTGCCAGCTCCCTCCGTAACACTGAAGCTTTCTTT.

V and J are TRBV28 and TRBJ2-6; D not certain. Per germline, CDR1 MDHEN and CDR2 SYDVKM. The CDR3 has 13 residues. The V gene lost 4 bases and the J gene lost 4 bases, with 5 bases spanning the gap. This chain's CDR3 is CASSYEGANVLTF. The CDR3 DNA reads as TGTGCCAGCAGTTATGAGGGGGCCAACGTCCTGACTTTC.

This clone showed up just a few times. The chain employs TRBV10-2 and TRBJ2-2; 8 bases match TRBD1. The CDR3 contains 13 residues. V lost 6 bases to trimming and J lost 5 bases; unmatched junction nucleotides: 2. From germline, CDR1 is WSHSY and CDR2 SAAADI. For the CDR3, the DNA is TGCGCCAGCAGGACAGGGGAAACCGGGGAGCTGTTTTTT. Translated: CASRTGETGELFF.

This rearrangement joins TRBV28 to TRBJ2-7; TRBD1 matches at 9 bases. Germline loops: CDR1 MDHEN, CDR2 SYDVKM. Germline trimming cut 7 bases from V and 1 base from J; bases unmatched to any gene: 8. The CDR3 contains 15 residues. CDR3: CASIPRDRVSYEQYF. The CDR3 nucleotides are TGTGCCAGCATTCCCCGGGACAGGGTTTCCTACGAGCAGTACTTC.

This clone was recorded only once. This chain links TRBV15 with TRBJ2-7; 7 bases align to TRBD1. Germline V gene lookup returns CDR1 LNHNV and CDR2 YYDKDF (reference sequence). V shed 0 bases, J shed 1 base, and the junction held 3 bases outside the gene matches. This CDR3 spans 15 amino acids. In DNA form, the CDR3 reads TGTGCCACCAGCAGAGAGGACAGGAATTCCTACGAGCAGTACTTC. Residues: CATSREDRNSYEQYF.